These T cell receptor beta chains were read from a single sample in a study of tumor-infiltrating lymphocytes in primary liver carcinoma. Via MiXCR, TCRdb re-called the multiplex PCR reads, giving one row per CDR3 protein. The table shows roughly 180,000 distinct CDR3 sequences, with roughly 60% occurring only once. Sequenced sample: peripheral blood. These receptors were taken from a man in his forties with primary liver carcinoma and hepatitis B virus infection. Both conserved end residues are part of each CDR3. The order of the fields is D gene, V gene, CDR3 protein. The D gene is left open where the match is weak.

D: TRBD1
V: TRBV11-2
CDR3: CASSWVQGDTGELFF

D: -
V: TRBV6-1
CDR3: CAGSETGDYEQYF

D: TRBD2
V: TRBV5-4
CDR3: CASTAGGMGELFF

D: -
V: TRBV6-1
CDR3: CAGSRDGAYEQYF

D: TRBD1
V: TRBV11-2
CDR3: CASSLKVDRVGETQYF

D: -
V: TRBV6-2/TRBV6-3
CDR3: CASSDPIFFDRRGNEQFF

D: -
V: TRBV7-8
CDR3: CASSLPGIDYGYTF

D: TRBD1
V: TRBV5-6
CDR3: CASTLGQGYLETQYF

D: TRBD2
V: TRBV11-2
CDR3: CASSTSLAEGYNEQFF

D: TRBD2
V: TRBV28
CDR3: CASSLGGLAYSTDTQYF

D: TRBD1
V: TRBV5-1
CDR3: CASSLVSDRAIYEQYF

D: -
V: TRBV10-3
CDR3: CAISDDGPNQPQHF

D: TRBD2
V: TRBV11-3
CDR3: CASSMGVTSGSIQETQYF

D: -
V: TRBV10-2
CDR3: CASNPGVDEQFF

D: -
V: TRBV11-2
CDR3: CASSLDQPSTYEQCF

D: -
V: TRBV7-9
CDR3: CASSFRQSTDTQYF

D: -
V: TRBV4-1
CDR3: CASNPTGRRGNTEAFF

D: -
V: TRBV29-1
CDR3: CSVDQAVSGNEQFF

D: TRBD1
V: TRBV28
CDR3: CASSSAGGGNTEAFF

D: -
V: TRBV6-5
CDR3: CASCYSDSYTGELFF

D: -
V: TRBV6-5
CDR3: CASRVGEVANQPQHF

D: TRBD2
V: TRBV11-2
CDR3: CASNVSGDHSYEQYF

D: -
V: TRBV5-5
CDR3: CASSLVPVDNEQFF

D: TRBD2
V: TRBV11-2
CDR3: CASSARSGGTQYF

D: -
V: TRBV7-8
CDR3: CASSRGGTEAFF

D: TRBD2
V: TRBV11-2
CDR3: CVSSSGLAGGYEQYF

D: -
V: TRBV12-5
CDR3: CASGNKPGHYEQYF

D: TRBD2
V: TRBV11-2
CDR3: CASGTGLAGPYEQYF

D: -
V: TRBV12-3/TRBV12-4
CDR3: CASSPDRLEAFF

D: TRBD2
V: TRBV11-2
CDR3: CASSHLRGGENQYF

D: TRBD1
V: TRBV6-5
CDR3: CASSEGQGILRSTEAFF

D: TRBD2
V: TRBV10-1
CDR3: CASSPTTGGETDTQYF

D: -
V: TRBV12-3/TRBV12-4
CDR3: CASSPRGPNYGYTF

D: TRBD2
V: TRBV29-1
CDR3: CSVEDPSGSQETQYF

D: -
V: TRBV4-1
CDR3: CASSQEKETQYF

D: -
V: TRBV4-1
CDR3: CASSLIPGLQEQFF